Reported below is one TCR beta chain. The target antigen is unknown. The assay was immunoSEQ multiplex PCR, and TCRdb's table has in-frame clones only and misses some. The data show tens of thousands of clones, roughly 76% seen once. Before sequencing, viral peptide pools were used by the ViraFEST assay to expand antigen-specific CD4+ T cells. The authors isolated CD4+ T cells after around nine days of culture. Neither prior SARS-CoV-2 infection nor positive nucleocapsid antibodies were present in the vaccine recipients. Cultivation was performed at more than 1.5 million PBMC per well with roughly 9.2 IU/ml IL-2 and about 9.6 ug/ml peptides added. Days 3 and 7 saw half the medium replaced with IL-2 medium. This entry comes from a study of vaccination effects on CD4 cells after COVID-19. V was pared by 1 base and J by 4 bases, with 19 bases between. The germline V gene has CDR1 LNHDA and CDR2 SQIVND (reference sequence). The CDR3 spans 17 residues.

Study conclusions and caveats: Convalescent patients numbered few in the study; early post-infection timepoints were missing entirely. Common cold coronaviruses were cross-recognized by only 1 of 255 vaccine-induced clones in healthy vaccinees.

Sequencing used CD4+ T cells from PBMCs cultured with HCoV-OC43 spike peptides, obtained before COVID-19 vaccination. Noted subset: HCoV-OC43 spike overlapping peptide pool stimulation. The clonotype originates from a human donor who received a COVID-19 vaccine. The chain links TRBV19 to TRBJ2-5, with a tentative D call TRBD2 (6 bases). CDR3 sequence: CASSIGGLGGARETQYF. CDR3 nucleotide sequence: TGTGCCAGTAGTATAGGGGGCCTGGGCGGGGCCCGAGAGACCCAGTACTTC.